This record covers a single T cell receptor beta chain. Its antigen is unidentified. A junction boundary mismatches the germline segment, possibly from a read error. The CDR3 length is 16 residues. Germline loops: CDR1 SQVTM, CDR2 ANQGSEA. This sample is drawn from a study of post-analysis software for immune sequencing data. Broader study findings: A significant reduction in normalized Chao1 diversity was observed in multiple sclerosis patients versus controls. The study found TRBV5-6, TRBV5-1 and TRBV20-1 among roughly 5 TRBV segments more frequent in patients than controls.

TCR beta cDNA libraries had unique molecular identifiers. Yield was some 540,000 cDNA molecules from around 1 to 9.1 million T cells. MiXCR, run by TCRdb on the PCR reads, gives a single entry per CDR3 protein. The table records 600,000 to 700,000 distinct CDR3 sequences, 55% to 60% of them present only once. The sequenced material came from blood. The sequence derives from a girl aged 2 to 10 with multiple sclerosis. The V call is TRBV29-1, the J call TRBJ2-1, with 13 bases matching TRBD2. CDR3 sequence (DNA): TGCAGCGTAGAAGGAGGGGGACTAGCGGGGTACAATGAGCAGTTCTTC. It encodes CSVEGGGLAGYNEQFF.